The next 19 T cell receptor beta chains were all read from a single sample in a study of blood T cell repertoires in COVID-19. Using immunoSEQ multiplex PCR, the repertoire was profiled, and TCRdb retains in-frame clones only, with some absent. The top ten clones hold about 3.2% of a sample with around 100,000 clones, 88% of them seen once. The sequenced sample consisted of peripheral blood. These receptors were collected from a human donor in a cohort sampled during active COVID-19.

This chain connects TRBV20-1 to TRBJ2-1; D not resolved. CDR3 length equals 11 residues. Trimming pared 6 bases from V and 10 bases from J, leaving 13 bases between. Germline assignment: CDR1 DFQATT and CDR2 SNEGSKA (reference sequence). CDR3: CSALDVGEQFF. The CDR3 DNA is TGCAGTGCACTCGACGTGGGCGAGCAGTTCTTC.

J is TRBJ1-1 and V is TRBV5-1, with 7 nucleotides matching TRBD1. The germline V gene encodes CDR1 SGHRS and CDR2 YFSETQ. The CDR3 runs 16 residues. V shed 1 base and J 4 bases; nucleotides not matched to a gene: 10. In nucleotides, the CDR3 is TGCGCCAGCAGCTTGATATCGAGGGGGCGAGGCACTGAAGCTTTCTTT. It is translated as CASSLISRGRGTEAFF.

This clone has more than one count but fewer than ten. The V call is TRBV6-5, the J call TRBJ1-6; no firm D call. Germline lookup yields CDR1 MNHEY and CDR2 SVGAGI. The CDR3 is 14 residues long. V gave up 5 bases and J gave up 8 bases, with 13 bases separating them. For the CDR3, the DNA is TGTGCCAGCAGTCCCTATGCGGCGGATTCACCCCTCCACTTT. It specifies CASSPYAADSPLHF.

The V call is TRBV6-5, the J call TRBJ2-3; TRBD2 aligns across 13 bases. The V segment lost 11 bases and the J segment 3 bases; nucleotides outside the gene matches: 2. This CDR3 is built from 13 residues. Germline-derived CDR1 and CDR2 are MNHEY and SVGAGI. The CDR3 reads CAALAGGTDTQYF. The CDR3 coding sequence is TGTGCCGCACTAGCGGGGGGGACAGATACGCAGTATTTT.

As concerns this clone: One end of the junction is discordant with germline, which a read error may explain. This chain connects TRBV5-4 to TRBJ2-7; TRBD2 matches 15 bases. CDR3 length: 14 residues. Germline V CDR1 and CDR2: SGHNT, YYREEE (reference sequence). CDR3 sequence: CASSFRTSGGALNF. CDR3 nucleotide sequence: TGTGCCAGCAGCTTCAGGACTAGCGGGGGGGCATTGAACTTC.

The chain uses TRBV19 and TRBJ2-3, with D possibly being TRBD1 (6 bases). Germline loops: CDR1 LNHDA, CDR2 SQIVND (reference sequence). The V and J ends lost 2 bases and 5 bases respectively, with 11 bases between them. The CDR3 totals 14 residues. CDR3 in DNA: TGTGCCAGTAGTATACAGGGGTGGGGAGATACGCAGTATTTT. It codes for CASSIQGWGDTQYF. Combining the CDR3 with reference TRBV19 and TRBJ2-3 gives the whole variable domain DGGITQSPKYLFRKEGQNVTLSCEQNLNHDAMYWYRQDPGQGLRLIYYSQIVNDFQKGDIAEGYSVSREKKESFPLTVTSAQKNPTAFYLCASSIQGWGDTQYFGPGTRLTVL.

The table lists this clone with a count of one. CDR3 region: CASNQGQNEKLFF. DNA of the CDR3: TGTGCCAGCAATCAGGGACAGAATGAAAAACTGTTTTTT. This chain uses TRBV7-9 with TRBJ1-4; 7 bases are a match to TRBD1. Germline V lookup: CDR1 SEHNR, CDR2 FQNEAQ (reference sequence). This CDR3 is built from 13 residues. The junction had 4 bases not matched to a gene; V was cut back by 7 bases and J by 5 bases.

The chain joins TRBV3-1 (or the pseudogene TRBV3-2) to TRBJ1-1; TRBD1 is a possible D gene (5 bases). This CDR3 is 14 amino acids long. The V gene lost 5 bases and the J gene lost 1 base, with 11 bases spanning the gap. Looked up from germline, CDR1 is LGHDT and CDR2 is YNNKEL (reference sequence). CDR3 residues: CASSVGLANTEAFF. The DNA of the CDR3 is TGTGCCAGCAGCGTGGGACTCGCGAACACTGAAGCTTTCTTT.

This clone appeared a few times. The CDR3 loop is CASSSGVLNSPLHF. In DNA form, the CDR3 reads TGTGCCAGTAGTTCCGGGGTCCTGAATTCACCCCTCCACTTT. The chain links TRBV19 to TRBJ1-6, with D unresolved. V lost 5 bases to trimming and J lost 7 bases, with 12 bases between them. In germline, CDR1 is LNHDA, CDR2 SQIVND (reference sequence). There are 14 residues in the CDR3.

DNA of the CDR3: TGTGCCAGCACCCTCCAAGGACACTCTAACTATGGCTACACCTTC. It specifies CASTLQGHSNYGYTF. The genes are TRBV9 and TRBJ1-2; perhaps TRBD1 as D (5 bases). The CDR3 is 15 amino acids. V lost 6 bases and J lost 0, with 15 bases in between. Germline CDR1 and CDR2: SGDLS and YYNGEE.

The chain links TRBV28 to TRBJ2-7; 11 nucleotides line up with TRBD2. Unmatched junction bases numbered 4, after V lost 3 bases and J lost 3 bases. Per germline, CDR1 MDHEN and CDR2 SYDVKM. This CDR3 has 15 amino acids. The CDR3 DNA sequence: TGTGCCAGCAGTTTCACTAGCGGGAGTGACTACGAGCAGTACTTC. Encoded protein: CASSFTSGSDYEQYF.

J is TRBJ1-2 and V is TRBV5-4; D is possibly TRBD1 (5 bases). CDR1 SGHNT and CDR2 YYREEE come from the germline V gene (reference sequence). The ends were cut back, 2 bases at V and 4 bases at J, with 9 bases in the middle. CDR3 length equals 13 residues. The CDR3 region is CASSFPGGYGYTF. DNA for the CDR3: TGTGCCAGCAGCTTCCCGGGGGGCTATGGCTACACCTTC. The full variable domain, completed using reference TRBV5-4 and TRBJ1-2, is ETGVTQSPTHLIKTRGQQVTLRCSSQSGHNTVSWYQQALGQGPQFIFQYYREEENGRGNFPPRFSGLQFPNYSSELNVNALELDDSALYLCASSFPGGYGYTFGSGTRLTVV.

In nucleotides, the CDR3 is TGCGCCAGCAGCCAAATCGGTTATGAAGCTTTCTTT. This gives the protein CASSQIGYEAFF. The V call is TRBV4-1, the J call TRBJ1-1, with D unresolved. Trimming took 2 bases from V and 7 from J, leaving 8 bases between them. The germline gives CDR1 MGHRA, CDR2 YSYEKL. This CDR3 contains 12 residues.

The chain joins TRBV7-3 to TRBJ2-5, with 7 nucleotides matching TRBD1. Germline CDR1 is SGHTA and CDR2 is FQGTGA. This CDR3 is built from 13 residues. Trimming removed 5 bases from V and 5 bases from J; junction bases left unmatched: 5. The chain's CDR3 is CASSTQGWETQYF. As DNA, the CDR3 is TGTGCCAGCAGCACACAGGGGTGGGAGACCCAGTACTTC.

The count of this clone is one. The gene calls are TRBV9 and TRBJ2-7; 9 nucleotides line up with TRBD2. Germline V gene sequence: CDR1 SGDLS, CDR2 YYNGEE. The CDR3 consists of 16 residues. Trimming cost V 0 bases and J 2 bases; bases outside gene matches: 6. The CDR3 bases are TGTGCCAGCAGCGTAGGGGGTTCTAGCGGGGCCTACGAGCAGTACTTC. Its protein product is CASSVGGSSGAYEQYF.

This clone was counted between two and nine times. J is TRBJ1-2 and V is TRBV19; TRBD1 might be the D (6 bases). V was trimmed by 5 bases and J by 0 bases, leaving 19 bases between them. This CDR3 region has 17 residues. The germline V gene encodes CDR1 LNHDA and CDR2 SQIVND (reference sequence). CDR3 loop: CASSWTLNRATNYGYTF. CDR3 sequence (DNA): TGTGCCAGTAGTTGGACCCTAAACAGGGCTACTAACTATGGCTACACCTTC.

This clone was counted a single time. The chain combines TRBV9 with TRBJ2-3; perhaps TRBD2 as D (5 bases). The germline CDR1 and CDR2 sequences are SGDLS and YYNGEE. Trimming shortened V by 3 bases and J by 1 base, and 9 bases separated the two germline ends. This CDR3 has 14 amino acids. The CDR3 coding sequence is TGTGCCAGCAGCGGAGAGGGTGGCACAGATACGCAGTATTTT. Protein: CASSGEGGTDTQYF.

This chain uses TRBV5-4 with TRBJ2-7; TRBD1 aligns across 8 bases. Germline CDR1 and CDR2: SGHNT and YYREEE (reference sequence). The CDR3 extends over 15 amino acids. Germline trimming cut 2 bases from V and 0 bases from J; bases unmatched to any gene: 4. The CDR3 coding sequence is TGTGCCAGCAGCTTCAGGACAGGGCCCTCCTACGAGCAGTACTTC. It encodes CASSFRTGPSYEQYF.

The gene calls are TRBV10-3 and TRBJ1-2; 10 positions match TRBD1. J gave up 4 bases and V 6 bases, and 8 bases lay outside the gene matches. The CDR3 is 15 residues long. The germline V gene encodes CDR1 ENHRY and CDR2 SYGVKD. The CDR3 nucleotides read TGTGCCATCAGACCCGACAGGGGGCGCAGCTATGGCTACACCTTC. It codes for CAIRPDRGRSYGYTF.